This is a list of T cell receptor beta chains from one sample in a study of blood T cell repertoires in COVID-19. Profiled with immunoSEQ multiplex PCR; TCRdb holds only in-frame clones, not every one. The table shows 200,000 to 250,000 clones, with around 80% occurring only once. Material for sequencing was peripheral blood. The receptors were gathered from a human donor in a cohort sampled during active COVID-19. Each CDR3 is given with its conserved first and last residue. D genes are given only for firm matches. A clone size is listed for some rows: how often the clone was seen (once, few, many), or a class if it is expanded.

D gene | J gene | V gene | clone size | CDR3 protein | CDR3 DNA
. | TRBJ2-7 | TRBV27 | . | CASSFSSGEWSYEQYF | TGTGCCAGCAGTTTTTCTTCAGGGGAATGGTCCTACGAGCAGTACTTC
TRBD1 | TRBJ1-1 | TRBV5-4 | . | CASSQQGQRNTEAFF | TGTGCCAGCAGCCAACAGGGACAGAGGAACACTGAAGCTTTCTTT
TRBD2 | TRBJ2-1 | TRBV4-1 | . | CASSPRDYYNEQFF | TGCGCCAGCAGCCCCCGGGACTATTACAATGAGCAGTTCTTC
TRBD1 | TRBJ1-1 | TRBV7-8 | . | CASRAQGASKDTEAFF | TGTGCCAGCAGGGCCCAGGGGGCCTCGAAGGACACTGAAGCTTTCTTT
TRBD2 | TRBJ2-3 | TRBV7-6 | . | CASSSGLASTDTQYF | TGTGCCAGCAGCTCGGGACTAGCTAGCACAGATACGCAGTATTTT
. | TRBJ1-1 | TRBV6-5 | few | CASSYRGARGEAFF | TGTGCCAGCAGTTACCGGGGGGCTAGGGGTGAAGCTTTCTTT
. | TRBJ2-3 | TRBV28 | . | CASSINTDTQYF | TGTGCCAGCAGTATCAACACAGATACGCAGTATTTT
. | TRBJ2-2 | TRBV6-5 | . | CASSSSQGIAGELFF | TGTGCCAGCAGTTCATCCCAGGGGATCGCCGGGGAGCTGTTTTTT
. | TRBJ2-5 | TRBV21-1 | . | CANTPDREWETQYF | TGTGCCAATACACCCGACAGGGAATGGGAGACCCAGTACTTC
TRBD1 | TRBJ2-5 | TRBV5-1 | once | CASSLRQGAETQYF | TGCGCCAGCAGCCTTAGACAGGGGGCGGAGACCCAGTACTTC
TRBD2 | TRBJ2-3 | TRBV28 | . | CASSRSGRQSPTQYF | TGTGCCAGCAGTCGAAGCGGGAGACAATCCCCTACGCAGTATTTT
TRBD1 | TRBJ1-6 | TRBV7-9 | . | CASSIGQGPERSPLHF | TGTGCCAGCAGCATCGGACAGGGGCCCGAAAGGTCACCCCTCCACTTT
TRBD2 | TRBJ2-7 | TRBV2 | . | CASSPVGGEVLGQYF | TGTGCCAGCAGTCCGGTCGGGGGGGAGGTCCTGGGGCAGTACTTC
. | TRBJ2-1 | TRBV6-4 | once | CASSDSGTHFRSRNEQFF | TGTGCCAGCAGTGACTCCGGGACTCACTTCCGGAGCAGAAATGAGCAGTTCTTC
. | TRBJ2-2 | TRBV19 | . | CASNTGLTGELFF | TGTGCCAGTAATACAGGGTTGACCGGGGAGCTGTTTTTT
. | TRBJ2-3 | TRBV20-1 | . | CTGGGTDTQYF | TGCACCGGGGGTGGGACAGATACGCAGTATTTT
. | TRBJ2-7 | TRBV18 | . | CASSQGSFYEQYF | TGTGCCAGCTCCCAGGGGTCATTCTACGAGCAGTACTTC
. | TRBJ1-2 | TRBV12-3/TRBV12-4 | . | CASRGYGGWHTF | TGTGCCAGCCGTGGATACGGGGGATGGCACACCTTC
. | TRBJ1-6 | TRBV7-9 | . | CASSPIDNSPLHF | TGTGCCAGCAGCCCCATTGATAATTCACCCCTCCACTTT
. | TRBJ1-5 | TRBV3-1/TRBV3-2 | . | CASSQGRQVGQPQHF | TGTGCCAGCAGCCAGGGACGACAGGTAGGCCAGCCCCAGCATTTT
. | TRBJ1-1 | TRBV14 | few | CASSHSPWGPTRNTEAFF | TGTGCCAGCAGCCATTCCCCCTGGGGGCCCACTAGGAACACTGAAGCTTTCTTT
TRBD1 | TRBJ2-7 | TRBV27 | . | CASSKLGQGLSSYEQYF | TGTGCCAGCAGTAAATTAGGACAGGGGCTGAGCTCCTACGAGCAGTACTTC
. | TRBJ1-4 | TRBV30 | . | CASFGGIGGEKLFF | TGTGCCTCATTCGGGGGAATTGGAGGTGAAAAACTGTTTTTT
. | TRBJ1-1 | TRBV19 | . | CASSQQEYTEAFF | TGTGCCAGTAGTCAACAGGAGTACACTGAAGCTTTCTTT
. | TRBJ1-2 | TRBV6-2/TRBV6-3 | few | CASSYYRDKANYGYTF | TGTGCCAGCAGTTACTACCGGGACAAGGCTAACTATGGCTACACCTTC
TRBD1 | TRBJ2-5 | TRBV18 | . | CASSPRQGFGVTQYF | TGTGCCAGCTCACCTAGACAGGGGTTTGGCGTGACCCAGTACTTC
. | TRBJ1-2 | TRBV5-1 | . | CASSSTGQKVPSNYGYTF | TGCGCCAGCAGCTCGACAGGACAAAAGGTTCCCTCTAACTATGGCTACACCTTC
. | TRBJ2-7 | TRBV21-1 | . | CASSKEDRGDSYEQYF | TGTGCCAGCAGCAAAGAGGACAGGGGCGACTCCTACGAGCAGTACTTC
. | TRBJ1-5 | TRBV6-1 | . | CASSEGALNQPQHF | TGTGCCAGCAGTGAGGGGGCCTTAAATCAGCCCCAGCATTTT
TRBD2 | TRBJ2-1 | TRBV5-1 | . | CASSSSGGAHNEQFF | TGCGCCAGCAGCTCTAGCGGGGGGGCTCACAATGAGCAGTTCTTC
. | TRBJ2-7 | TRBV11-3 | . | CASSLETGPGEQYF | TGTGCCAGCAGCTTAGAGACAGGTCCTGGGGAGCAGTACTTC
TRBD1 | TRBJ2-1 | TRBV11-3 | . | CASSLDGTGVTEQFF | TGTGCCAGCAGCTTAGATGGGACAGGGGTCACTGAGCAGTTCTTC
TRBD1 | TRBJ1-1 | TRBV29-1 | . | CSAGQILTEAFF | TGCAGCGCGGGACAGATACTCACTGAAGCTTTCTTT
. | TRBJ2-7 | TRBV11-2 | . | CASSLSRGVLGEQYF | TGTGCCAGCAGCTTATCGCGGGGAGTGCTCGGGGAGCAGTACTTC
. | TRBJ2-5 | TRBV12-5 | . | CASGSQGTQYF | TGTGCTAGTGGCTCCCAGGGGACCCAGTACTTC
TRBD2 | TRBJ2-1 | TRBV10-1 | . | CASQAGGHNEQFF | TGCGCCAGCCAGGCGGGAGGCCACAATGAGCAGTTCTTC
. | TRBJ2-3 | TRBV11-2 | . | CASSSNGGNTQYF | TGTGCCAGCAGCTCCAATGGGGGGAATACGCAGTATTTT
TRBD1 | TRBJ1-1 | TRBV6-6 | . | CASSPGTGGAGTEAFF | TGTGCCAGCAGTCCCGGGACAGGGGGCGCGGGCACTGAAGCTTTCTTT
. | TRBJ1-6 | TRBV5-6 | . | CASSLVSDSPLHF | TGTGCCAGCAGCTTGGTTTCAGATTCACCCCTCCACTTT
TRBD2 | TRBJ2-7 | TRBV7-2 | . | CASTGGTGGEQYF | TGTGCCAGCACCGGAGGAACGGGAGGAGAGCAGTACTTC
. | TRBJ2-7 | TRBV3-1/TRBV3-2 | few | CASSQDIEQYF | TGTGCCAGCAGCCAAGATATAGAGCAGTACTTC
. | TRBJ1-2 | TRBV18 | . | CASSPEGTFNYGYTF | TGTGCCAGCTCACCGGAGGGCACCTTTAACTATGGCTACACCTTC
. | TRBJ2-5 | TRBV15 | . | CATSRGRGLLEFNQETQYF | TGTGCCACCAGCAGAGGCCGGGGTCTATTGGAGTTTAATCAAGAGACCCAGTACTTC
. | TRBJ1-3 | TRBV11-2 | . | CASSRGGNTIYF | TGTGCCAGCAGCAGAGGGGGAAACACCATATATTTT
TRBD2 | TRBJ2-1 | TRBV5-5 | . | CASSSIAGASYNEQFF | TGTGCCAGCAGCTCAATAGCGGGAGCGTCGTACAATGAGCAGTTCTTC
TRBD1 | TRBJ1-5 | TRBV28 | few | CASHTGGGNQPQHF | TGTGCCAGCCATACAGGGGGTGGAAATCAGCCCCAGCATTTT
. | TRBJ1-4 | TRBV3-1/TRBV3-2 | . | CASSQVVETTNEKLFF | TGTGCCAGCAGCCAAGTGGTAGAGACAACTAATGAAAAACTGTTTTTT
. | TRBJ1-2 | TRBV4-1 | . | CASSQEGGDYGYTF | TGCGCCAGCAGCCAAGAGGGGGGAGACTATGGCTACACCTTC
. | TRBJ1-5 | TRBV30 | . | CAWSFDSSNQPQHF | TGTGCCTGGAGTTTCGACAGCAGCAATCAGCCCCAGCATTTT
TRBD2 | TRBJ2-4 | TRBV5-4 | . | CASSFPRTSGRGKNIQYF | TGTGCCAGCAGCTTTCCCCGGACTAGCGGGAGAGGCAAAAACATTCAGTACTTC
TRBD1 | TRBJ1-3 | TRBV5-4 | . | CASSSTGGALGNTIYF | TGTGCCAGCAGCTCAACAGGGGGCGCGCTGGGAAACACCATATATTTT